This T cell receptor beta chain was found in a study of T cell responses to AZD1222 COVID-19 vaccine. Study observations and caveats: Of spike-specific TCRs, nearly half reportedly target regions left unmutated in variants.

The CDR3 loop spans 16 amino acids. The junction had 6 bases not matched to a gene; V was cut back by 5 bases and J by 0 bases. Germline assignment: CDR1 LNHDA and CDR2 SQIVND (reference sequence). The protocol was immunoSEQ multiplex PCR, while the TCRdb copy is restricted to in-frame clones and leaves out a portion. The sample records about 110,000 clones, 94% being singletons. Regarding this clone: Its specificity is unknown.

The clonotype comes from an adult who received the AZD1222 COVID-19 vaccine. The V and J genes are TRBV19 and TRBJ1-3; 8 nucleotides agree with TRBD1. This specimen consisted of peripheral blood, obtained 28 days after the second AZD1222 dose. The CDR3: CASSAATGGSGNTIYF. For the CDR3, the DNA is TGTGCCAGTAGTGCCGCCACAGGGGGCTCTGGAAACACCATATATTTT.